The 5 T cell receptor beta chains below all came from one sample that was sequenced in a study of identical twins. From the 5' RACE reads, TCRdb called clonotypes with MiXCR, one entry per CDR3 protein. The sample carries roughly 500,000 distinct CDR3 sequences, approximately 22% recorded once. The sample also formed part of further work on T cells expressing NK-cell markers.

Material for sequencing was CD4+ T cells sorted from blood. The receptors shown here come from a woman aged 18 to 35 in good health.

This chain connects TRBV7-9 to TRBJ1-1; D might be TRBD1 (6 bases). This CDR3 has 13 amino acids. V lost 2 bases to trimming and J lost 8 bases, with 12 bases between them. Germline V gene data show CDR1 as SEHNR and CDR2 as FQNEAQ (reference sequence). Here the CDR3 reads CASSLKTGLEAFF. The CDR3 DNA reads as TGTGCCAGCAGCTTAAAGACAGGCCTAGAAGCTTTCTTT. Drawing the rest from reference TRBV7-9 and TRBJ1-1, the complete variable domain is DTGVSQNPRHKITKRGQNVTFRCDPISEHNRLYWYRQTLGQGPEFLTYFQNEAQLEKSRLLSDRFSAERPKGSFSTLEIQRTEQGDSAMYLCASSLKTGLEAFFGQGTRLTVV.

The chain links TRBV29-1 to TRBJ1-1; 8 bases fit TRBD1. The CDR3 totals 13 residues. V was pared by 7 bases and J by 2 bases, with 6 bases of the junction left unmatched. Looked up from germline, CDR1 is SQVTM and CDR2 is ANQGSEA. The CDR3 nucleotides read TGCAGCGCCGCTGGACAGGGAAACACTGAAGCTTTCTTT. Translated, it gives CSAAGQGNTEAFF.

Remarks on this clonotype: This clone may be a read error of a much larger clone one base away. The chain couples TRBV9 to TRBJ1-1; the D is unclear. The CDR3 sequence is 13 residues long. The germline V gene has CDR1 SGDLS and CDR2 YYNGEE. CDR3 bases: TGTGTCAGCAGCGCGGAGGGGAACACTGAAGCTTTCTTT. Translated, it gives CVSSAEGNTEAFF.

This clonotype came up a few times. This rearrangement joins TRBV10-3 to TRBJ1-2; TRBD1 matches 8 bases. Unmatched junction bases numbered 2, after V lost 1 base and J lost 1 base. Germline CDR1 ENHRY, CDR2 SYGVKD. This CDR3 has 15 residues. The DNA for the CDR3 is TGTGCCATCAGTGAGTTAGGACAGGGTAACTATGGCTACACCTTC. Its translation: CAISELGQGNYGYTF.

This clonotype was counted once. The chain combines TRBV5-1 with TRBJ2-2; D call uncertain. Germline V CDR1 and CDR2: SGHRS, YFSETQ. The CDR3 runs 14 residues. V was pared by 6 bases and J by 0 bases, with 9 bases between. The CDR3 DNA sequence: TGCGCCAGCAAGGGCAGCGCGAACACCGGGGAGCTGTTTTTT. Its protein is CASKGSANTGELFF.